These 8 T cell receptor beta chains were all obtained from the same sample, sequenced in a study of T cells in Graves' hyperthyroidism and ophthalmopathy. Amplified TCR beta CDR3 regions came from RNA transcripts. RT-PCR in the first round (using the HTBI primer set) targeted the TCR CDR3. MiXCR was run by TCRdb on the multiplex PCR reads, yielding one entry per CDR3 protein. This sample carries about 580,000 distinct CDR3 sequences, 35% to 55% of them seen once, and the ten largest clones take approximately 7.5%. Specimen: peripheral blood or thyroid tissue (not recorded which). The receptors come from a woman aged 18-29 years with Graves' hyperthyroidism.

CDR3 nucleotides: TGCAGTGCTAGAGACGGAGCGGGAGCTTTCTTT. It specifies CSARDGAGAFF. The gene calls are TRBV20-1 and TRBJ1-1; D gene ambiguous. Between the trimmed V and J ends, which lost 0 bases and 10 bases, there was a span of 9 bases. This CDR3 has 11 amino acids. The germline CDR1 and CDR2 sequences are DFQATT and SNEGSKA (reference sequence).

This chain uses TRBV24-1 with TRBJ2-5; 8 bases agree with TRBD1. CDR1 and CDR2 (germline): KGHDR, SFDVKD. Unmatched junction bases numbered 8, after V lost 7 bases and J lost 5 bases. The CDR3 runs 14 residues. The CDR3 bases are TGTGCCACCAGCAGACGGACAGGGCGGGAGACCCAGTACTTC. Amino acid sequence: CATSRRTGRETQYF.

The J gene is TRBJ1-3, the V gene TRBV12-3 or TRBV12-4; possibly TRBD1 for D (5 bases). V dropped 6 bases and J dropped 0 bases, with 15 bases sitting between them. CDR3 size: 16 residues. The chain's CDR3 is CASSPTVGVSGNTIYF. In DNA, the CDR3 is TGTGCCAGCAGCCCTACAGTGGGGGTCTCTGGAAACACCATATATTTT.

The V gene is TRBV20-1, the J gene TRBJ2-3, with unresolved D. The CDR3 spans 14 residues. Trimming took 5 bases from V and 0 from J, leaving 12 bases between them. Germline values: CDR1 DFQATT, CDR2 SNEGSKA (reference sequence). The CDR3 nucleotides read TGCAGTGCTCCCCAGAGGCTTAGCACAGATACGCAGTATTTT. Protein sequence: CSAPQRLSTDTQYF.

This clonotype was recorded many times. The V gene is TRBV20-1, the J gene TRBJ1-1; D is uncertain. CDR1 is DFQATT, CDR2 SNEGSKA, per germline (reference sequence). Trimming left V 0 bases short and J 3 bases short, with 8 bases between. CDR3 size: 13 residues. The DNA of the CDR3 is TGCAGTGCTAGAGACCCCAGAGACACTGAAGCTTTCTTT. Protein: CSARDPRDTEAFF.

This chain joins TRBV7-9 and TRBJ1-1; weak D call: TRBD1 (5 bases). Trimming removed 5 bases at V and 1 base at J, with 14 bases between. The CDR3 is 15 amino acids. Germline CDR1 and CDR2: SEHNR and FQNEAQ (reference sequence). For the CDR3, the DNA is TGTGCCAGCAGCCTCAGTTGGGGCGAGAACACTGAAGCTTTCTTT. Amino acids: CASSLSWGENTEAFF.

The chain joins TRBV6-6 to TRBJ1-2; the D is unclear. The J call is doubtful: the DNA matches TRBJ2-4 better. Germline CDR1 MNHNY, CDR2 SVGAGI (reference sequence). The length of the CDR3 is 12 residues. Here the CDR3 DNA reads TGTGCCAGCAGTGATTTGGGGTTTAGTCAGTACTTC. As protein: CASSDLGFSQYF.

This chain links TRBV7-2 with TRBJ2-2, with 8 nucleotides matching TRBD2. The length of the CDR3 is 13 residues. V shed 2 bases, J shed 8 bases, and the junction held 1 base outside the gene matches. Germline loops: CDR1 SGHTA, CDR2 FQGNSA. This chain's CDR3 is CASSLRLAGELFF. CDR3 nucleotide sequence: TGTGCCAGCAGCTTAAGACTAGCGGGGGAGCTGTTTTTT.